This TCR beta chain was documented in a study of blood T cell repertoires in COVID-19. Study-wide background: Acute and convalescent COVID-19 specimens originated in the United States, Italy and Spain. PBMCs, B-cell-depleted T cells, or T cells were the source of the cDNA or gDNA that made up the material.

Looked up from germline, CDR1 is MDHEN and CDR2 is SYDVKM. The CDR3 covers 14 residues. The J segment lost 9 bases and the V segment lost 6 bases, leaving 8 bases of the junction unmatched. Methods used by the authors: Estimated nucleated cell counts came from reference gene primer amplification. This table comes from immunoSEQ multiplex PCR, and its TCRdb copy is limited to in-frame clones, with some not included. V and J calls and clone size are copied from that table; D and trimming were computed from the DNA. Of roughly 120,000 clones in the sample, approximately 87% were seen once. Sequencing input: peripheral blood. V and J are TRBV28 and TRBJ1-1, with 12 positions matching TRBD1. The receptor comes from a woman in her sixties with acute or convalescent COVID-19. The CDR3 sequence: CASSSGTGGSKAFF. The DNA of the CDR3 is TGTGCCAGCAGCTCGGGGACAGGGGGCTCTAAAGCTTTCTTT.